This TCR beta chain was recovered during a study of CD8+ T cells in alopecia areata. The wider study: Oral tofacitinib (5 to 10 mg twice daily) was administered to treated patients.

RNA was isolated and reverse transcribed to cDNA, the sequencing template. Libraries were prepared by immunoSEQ multiplex PCR; TCRdb keeps only in-frame clonotypes and omits some of them. The profile covers hundreds of thousands of clones, with 57% appearing a single time and around 0.46% taken by the ten largest. About this clone itself: The antigen is undetermined.

Alopecia areata patients provided lesional scalp punch biopsies and peripheral blood, both collected for the study. Points from the study as a whole: Clonality in lesional scalp, especially alopecia totalis/universalis, exceeded that of normal scalp. The study found TCR sharing across patients less clear than in mice, possibly for HLA reasons.

Germline lookup yields CDR1 LNHDA and CDR2 SQIVND (reference sequence). The V end was cut by 5 bases, the J end by 2 bases, with 8 bases between. The CDR3 runs 13 residues. This sequence was found in a human donor with alopecia areata. Sequenced material: CD4+ T cells sorted from blood, taken at week 0. J is TRBJ2-3 and V is TRBV19; a possible D gene is TRBD2 (5 bases). The CDR3 loop is CASSPGNTDTQYF. The CDR3 DNA reads TGTGCCAGTAGTCCGGGGAACACAGATACGCAGTATTTT. The whole variable domain, remainder taken from reference TRBV19 and TRBJ2-3, is DGGITQSPKYLFRKEGQNVTLSCEQNLNHDAMYWYRQDPGQGLRLIYYSQIVNDFQKGDIAEGYSVSREKKESFPLTVTSAQKNPTAFYLCASSPGNTDTQYFGPGTRLTVL.